These 14 T cell receptor beta chains originate from one sample sequenced in a study of vaccination and CD4 T cells after COVID-19. The antigens of these receptors remain unknown. Documented treatment: roughly ten-day PBMC culture with coronavirus spike peptide pools or control peptides (ViraFEST assay). CD4+ T cells of the unexposed donor were collected before the COVID-19 pandemic (2011-2018). Sequencing of cultured CD4+ T cell DNA used the Oncomine TCR Beta short-read assay. Cultured CD4+ T cells yielded the extracted genomic DNA. MiXCR was run by TCRdb on the PCR reads, yielding one entry per CDR3 protein. Of roughly 11,000 distinct CDR3 sequences listed, under 35% are singletons. Sequenced sample: CD4+ T cells from blood, cultured in vitro. The source of these receptors is a human donor in good health.

This clonotype was counted between two and nine times. The chain carries TRBV20-1 and TRBJ1-5; 7 bases are a match to TRBD1. The V and J ends lost 4 bases and 7 bases, in that order; junction bases with no gene match: 13. The CDR3 is 15 amino acids. The germline V gene encodes CDR1 DFQATT and CDR2 SNEGSKA (reference sequence). CDR3 in amino acids: CSATSDRDVGQPQHF. In DNA, the CDR3 is TGCAGTGCTACCTCTGACAGGGACGTAGGACAGCCCCAGCATTTT.

The chain recombines TRBV11-3 with TRBJ2-1; D remains unclear. This CDR3 is built from 13 residues. Between the trimmed V and J ends, which lost 2 bases and 6 bases, there was a span of 8 bases. CDR1 is SGHNT, CDR2 YENEEA, per germline. Here the CDR3 reads CASSLSSINEQFF. As DNA, the CDR3 is TGTGCCAGCAGCTTATCCAGTATCAATGAGCAGTTCTTC.

This clonotype was counted only a few times. The gene calls are TRBV24-1 and TRBJ2-3; the match to TRBD2 covers 7 bases. There are 17 residues in the CDR3. The V segment lost 1 base and the J segment 0 bases; nucleotides outside the gene matches: 6. Germline values: CDR1 KGHDR, CDR2 SFDVKD. The CDR3 here is CATSDFWASGSTDTQYF. CDR3 coding DNA: TGTGCCACCAGTGATTTCTGGGCTAGCGGCAGCACAGATACGCAGTATTTT.

This clonotype turned up a few times. V is TRBV6-1 and J is TRBJ2-6, with unresolved D. This CDR3 contains 15 residues. CDR1 and CDR2 (germline): MNHNS, SASEGT. V was trimmed by 6 bases and J by 0 bases, leaving 9 bases between them. CDR3 nucleotides: TGTGCCAGCAGCCACCCCGCCTCTGGGGCCAACGTCCTGACTTTC. Protein: CASSHPASGANVLTF.

This clonotype qualifies as medium-sized. The chain uses TRBV20-1 and TRBJ2-7; D ambiguous. V lost 2 bases and J 3 bases, leaving 8 bases between the germline ends. The CDR3 consists of 12 residues. Germline values: CDR1 DFQATT, CDR2 SNEGSKA (reference sequence). CDR3 DNA sequence: TGCAGTGCTAGACCCCGGTACTACGAGCAGTACTTC. As protein: CSARPRYYEQYF.

The chain carries TRBV7-2 and TRBJ2-5; the match to TRBD2 covers 9 bases. V lost 1 base to trimming and J lost 5 bases; unmatched junction nucleotides: 8. CDR3 length equals 16 residues. Germline V lookup: CDR1 SGHTA, CDR2 FQGNSA. The CDR3 DNA is TGTGCCAGCAGCTTAGGTTCGACTAGCGGACGGGAGACCCAGTACTTC. The encoded protein is CASSLGSTSGRETQYF.

V usage is TRBV10-3 and J usage is TRBJ2-7, with 9 bases aligning to TRBD1. The V and J ends lost 8 bases and 7 bases, in that order; junction bases with no gene match: 6. Germline-derived CDR1 and CDR2 are ENHRY and SYGVKD. The length of the CDR3 is 12 residues. CDR3 region: CAILGQGEEQYF. In DNA form, the CDR3 reads TGTGCCATCCTGGGACAGGGCGAAGAGCAGTACTTC.

The rearrangement joins TRBV7-3 to TRBJ2-1; the D gene is possibly TRBD2 (7 bases). The CDR3 is 16 amino acids. The V and J ends lost 4 bases and 7 bases respectively, with 20 bases between them. Germline CDR1 and CDR2: SGHTA and FQGTGA. The CDR3 region is CASSSWAGGRGNEQFF. The DNA for the CDR3 is TGTGCCAGCAGCTCCTGGGCCGGGGGGCGGGGAAATGAGCAGTTCTTC.

V gene TRBV10-3 combines with J gene TRBJ1-3, with D maybe TRBD1 (6 bases). The germline gives CDR1 ENHRY, CDR2 SYGVKD. This CDR3 is 15 amino acids long. Trimming took off 10 bases at V and 0 bases at J, with 16 bases between the two ends. The CDR3 DNA is TGTGCCACTTCTAGGGGGGTCAGCTCTGGAAACACCATATATTTT. This encodes CATSRGVSSGNTIYF.

V gene TRBV5-6 combines with J gene TRBJ1-2; D might be TRBD1 (5 bases). The CDR3 covers 14 residues. Germline loops: CDR1 SGHDT, CDR2 YYEEEE. V was shortened by 3 bases and J by 8 bases, with 17 bases between the two germline ends. The CDR3 DNA follows: TGTGCCAGCAGCTACTTGGGGACGGCTGCGGGCTACACCTTC. Protein: CASSYLGTAAGYTF.

The chain carries TRBV28 and TRBJ2-2, with 7 bases that match TRBD1. The CDR3 is made up of 14 amino acids. Looked up from germline, CDR1 is MDHEN and CDR2 is SYDVKM. After removal of 6 bases from V and 2 bases from J, the junction contained 3 bases not matched to a gene. DNA of the CDR3: TGTGCCAGCAGGAGGGACAGCAACACCGGGGAGCTGTTTTTT. Its protein is CASRRDSNTGELFF.

In this sample, this clonotype turned up a few times. This chain uses TRBV11-3 with TRBJ2-5, with 8 bases that match TRBD1. The CDR3 length is 15 residues. Germline CDR1 reads SGHNT; CDR2 reads YENEEA. V was pared by 0 bases and J by 5 bases, with 5 bases of the junction left unmatched. CDR3 DNA sequence: TGTGCCAGCAGCTTAGACGGACGGACAGGGGAGACCCAGTACTTC. This translates into CASSLDGRTGETQYF.

The chain is built from TRBV20-1 and TRBJ2-7, with 8 bases identical to TRBD1. V lost 5 bases, J lost 0 bases, and 3 bases stayed unmatched. The CDR3 is 13 residues long. Germline V lookup: CDR1 DFQATT, CDR2 SNEGSKA (reference sequence). CDR3 nucleotide sequence: TGCAGTGCTCGGACAGGGCCCTCCTACGAGCAGTACTTC. Its translation: CSARTGPSYEQYF.

Remarks on this clonotype: A clone one base away is much larger, so this may be a read error. This rearrangement joins TRBV6-5 to TRBJ1-5; tentatively, D is TRBD1 (5 bases). Between the trimmed V and J ends, which lost 3 bases and 14 bases, there was a span of 17 bases. Germline CDR1 and CDR2: MNHEY and SVGAGI. CDR3 length equals 13 residues. The CDR3 here is CASSYRQGRGKHF. The CDR3 nucleotides read TGTGCCAGCAGTTATCGCCAAGGACGGGGCAAGCATTTT.